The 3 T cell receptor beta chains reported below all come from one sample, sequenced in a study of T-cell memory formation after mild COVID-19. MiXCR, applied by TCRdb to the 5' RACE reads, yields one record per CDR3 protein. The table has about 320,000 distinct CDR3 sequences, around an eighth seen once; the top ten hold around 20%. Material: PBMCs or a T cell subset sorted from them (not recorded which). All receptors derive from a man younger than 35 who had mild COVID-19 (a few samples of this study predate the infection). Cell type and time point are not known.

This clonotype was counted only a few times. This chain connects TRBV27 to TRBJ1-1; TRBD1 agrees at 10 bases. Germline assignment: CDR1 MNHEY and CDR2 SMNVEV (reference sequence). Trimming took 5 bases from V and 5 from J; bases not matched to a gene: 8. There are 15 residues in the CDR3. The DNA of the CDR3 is TGTGCCAGCAGTCTACTGACAGGGGGCCAGACTGAAGCTTTCTTT. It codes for CASSLLTGGQTEAFF.

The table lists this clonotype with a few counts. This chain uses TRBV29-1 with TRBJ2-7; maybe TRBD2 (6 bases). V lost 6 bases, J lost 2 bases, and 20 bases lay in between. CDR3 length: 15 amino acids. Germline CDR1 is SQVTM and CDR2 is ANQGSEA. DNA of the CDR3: TGCAGCGTGGGAGGTGCAGGGAACGAACCCTACGAGCAGTACTTC. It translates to CSVGGAGNEPYEQYF.

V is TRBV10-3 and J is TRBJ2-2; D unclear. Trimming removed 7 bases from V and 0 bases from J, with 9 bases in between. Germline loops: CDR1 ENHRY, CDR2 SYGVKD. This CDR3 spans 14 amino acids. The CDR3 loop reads CAINPGSNTGELFF. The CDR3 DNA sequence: TGTGCCATCAATCCCGGGTCGAACACCGGGGAGCTGTTTTTT.